Below are 3 T cell receptor beta chains sequenced from a single sample in a study of T-cell memory formation after mild COVID-19. From the 5' RACE reads, TCRdb called clonotypes with MiXCR, one entry per CDR3 protein. The data show 300,000 to 350,000 distinct CDR3 sequences, roughly an eighth seen once. Material for sequencing was PBMCs or a T cell subset sorted from them (not recorded which). The receptors shown here come from a man aged 18 to 35 who had mild COVID-19 (a few samples of this study predate the infection). Cell type and time point are not known.

On this clonotype itself: Mismatch with germline at one junction end may stem from a read error. This sequence joins TRBV14 and TRBJ1-1; D not resolved. Germline CDR1 SGHDN, CDR2 FVKESK. This CDR3 comprises 13 residues. The DNA of the CDR3 is TGTGCCAGCAACCAAGTCGGCGGAGCTGAAGCTTTCTTT. Its translation is CASNQVGGAEAFF. The complete variable domain, with remaining parts taken from reference TRBV14 and TRBJ1-1, reads EAGVTQFPSHSVIEKGQTVTLRCDPISGHDNLYWYRRVMGKEIKFLLHFVKESKQDESGMPNNRFLAERTGGTYSTLKVQPAELEDSGVYFCASNQVGGAEAFFGQGTRLTVV.

In its sample, this clonotype was seen a few times. The chain joins TRBV9 to TRBJ2-3, with TRBD2 identical over 8 bases. The length of the CDR3 is 16 residues. The J segment lost 3 bases and the V segment lost 0 bases, leaving 6 bases of the junction unmatched. Germline V gene lookup returns CDR1 SGDLS and CDR2 YYNGEE. The CDR3 DNA is TGTGCCAGCAGCGTAGAACCGGGGGGGCCGACAGATACGCAGTATTTT. Translation: CASSVEPGGPTDTQYF.

The chain is built from TRBV5-1 and TRBJ2-3, with 8 nucleotides matching TRBD2. The CDR3 is 15 amino acids. Germline V lookup: CDR1 SGHRS, CDR2 YFSETQ. Trimming cost V 2 bases and J 0 bases; bases outside gene matches: 2. The CDR3 DNA reads as TGCGCCAGCAGCTTCTTAGCGGGGAGCACAGATACGCAGTATTTT. Translating it yields CASSFLAGSTDTQYF.